This T cell receptor (beta chain) was identified during a study of blood T cell repertoires in COVID-19. Across the study: Samples came from the United States, Italy and Spain, spanning acute and convalescent COVID-19. Sources were T cells, B-cell-depleted T cells, or PBMCs; the material itself was cDNA or gDNA.

Per the authors' pipeline: Amplification with reference gene primers provided the estimates of nucleated cell counts. Sequencing used immunoSEQ multiplex PCR; TCRdb keeps in-frame clones, though not all of them. From that table come the V and J calls and clone size; the DNA was used to work out D and trimming. The table shows some 210,000 clones, with about 83% occurring only once. The CDR3 totals 14 residues. Trimming at V came to 1 base and at J to 4 bases, leaving 3 bases not matched to a gene. Germline-derived CDR1 and CDR2 are SEHNR and FQNEAQ (reference sequence). This clone was detected only once.

The clonotype was recovered from a man aged 50 or older with active or convalescent COVID-19. This chain links TRBV7-9 with TRBJ1-1; 7 nucleotides match TRBD1. Material for sequencing was peripheral blood. The CDR3 DNA follows: TGTGCCAGCAGCTTAGGGAACAGGGGCACTGAAGCTTTCTTT. It codes for CASSLGNRGTEAFF.